This TCR beta chain was recovered during a study of blood T cells in healthy people across ages. Study findings and constraints: TCR beta diversity tracked closely with naive T cell percentage. Diversity was higher, and naive CD4+ cells more numerous, in long-lived donors than in aged donors.

J was trimmed by 3 bases and V by 1 base; bases with no gene match: 4. There are 16 residues in the CDR3. Germline CDR1 GTSNPN, CDR2 SVGIG (reference sequence). This clonotype was observed a handful of times. Its antigen is unknown. Sample-barcoded 5' priming and a J-beta primer mix drove a second PCR of about 7 to 11 cycles. Using its own MiXCR run on the 5' RACE reads, TCRdb lists one record per CDR3 protein. The sample yields about 1.6 million distinct CDR3 sequences, roughly 32% seen once. The sequence was obtained from a woman aged 30 to 39 in good health. The chain has TRBV30 and TRBJ2-1; 12 positions agree with TRBD2. The specimen was blood. CDR3 residues: CAWSGRTSGDYNEQFF. In DNA, the CDR3 is TGTGCCTGGAGTGGACGGACTAGCGGGGACTACAATGAGCAGTTCTTC. The full variable domain, with the rest looked up from reference TRBV30 and TRBJ2-1, is SQTIHQWPATLVQPVGSPLSLECTVEGTSNPNLYWYRQAAGRGLQLLFYSVGIGQISSEVPQNLSASRPQDRQFILSSKKLLLSDSGFYLCAWSGRTSGDYNEQFFGPGTRLTVL.